This entry lists 26 T cell receptor beta chains sequenced from one sample in a study of T cell responses to AZD1222 COVID-19 vaccine. Libraries were prepared by immunoSEQ multiplex PCR; TCRdb keeps only in-frame clonotypes and omits some of them. Of 95,000 to 110,000 clones listed, around nine tenths are singletons. Sequences were derived from peripheral blood, sampled on day 0 of AZD1222 vaccination. All receptors derive from an adult in good health.

The genes are TRBV15 and TRBJ2-7; D not resolved. The germline V gene has CDR1 LNHNV and CDR2 YYDKDF (reference sequence). This CDR3 is built from 14 residues. The V end lost 3 bases, the J end lost 6 bases, and 15 bases lay between the germline ends. The CDR3 sequence: CATSRGGEIGEQYF. The DNA of the CDR3 is TGTGCCACCAGCAGGGGTGGGGAAATAGGCGAGCAGTACTTC. Full variable domain (remainder filled in from reference TRBV15 and TRBJ2-7): DAMVIQNPRYQVTQFGKPVTLSCSQTLNHNVMYWYQQKSSQAPKLLFHYYDKDFNNEADTPDNFQSRRPNTSFCFLDIRSPGLGDTAMYLCATSRGGEIGEQYFGPGTRLTVT.

V gene TRBV9 combines with J gene TRBJ1-3; D not certain. The germline V gene encodes CDR1 SGDLS and CDR2 YYNGEE. CDR3 length: 17 amino acids. Trimming removed 0 bases at V and 4 bases at J, with 17 bases between. CDR3 nucleotide sequence: TGTGCCAGCAGCGTAGGAGTGGTTGGAAGCGGCGGAAACACCATATATTTT. Protein: CASSVGVVGSGGNTIYF.

CDR3 nucleotide sequence: TGCGCCAGCAGCCAAGAAATAGCCAAAAACATTCAGTACTTC. Its protein product is CASSQEIAKNIQYF. The chain carries TRBV4-3 and TRBJ2-4; D ambiguous. V was shortened by 0 bases and J by 0 bases, with 3 bases between the two germline ends. Germline CDR1 is LGHNA and CDR2 is YSLEER. CDR3 size: 14 residues.

The chain carries TRBV7-2 and TRBJ1-4; D unresolved. V was pared by 5 bases and J by 0 bases, with 10 bases between. CDR1 and CDR2 from the germline V gene are SGHTA and FQGNSA. This CDR3 region has 15 residues. The CDR3: CASSPRAATNEKLFF. CDR3 nucleotide sequence: TGTGCCAGCAGCCCCAGAGCAGCAACTAATGAAAAACTGTTTTTT.

V gene TRBV5-8 combines with J gene TRBJ1-2; perhaps TRBD1 as D (6 bases). Germline V gives CDR1 SGHTS, CDR2 YDEGEE. Between the trimmed V and J ends, which lost 4 bases and 0 bases, there was a span of 16 bases. The CDR3 runs to 16 residues. CDR3 DNA sequence: TGTGCCAGCAGCCCTTACCCGGGGGCTGCTAACTATGGCTACACCTTC. It is translated as CASSPYPGAANYGYTF.

J is TRBJ2-5 and V is TRBV5-4; 9 bases agree with TRBD2. Germline lookup yields CDR1 SGHNT and CDR2 YYREEE (reference sequence). The J segment lost 5 bases and the V segment lost 0 bases, leaving 5 bases of the junction unmatched. The CDR3 consists of 15 residues. Here the CDR3 DNA reads TGTGCCAGCAGCTTGGTAGCGGGGGCATTGGAGACCCAGTACTTC. Translation: CASSLVAGALETQYF.

This clone has only one observation. The genes are TRBV7-6 and TRBJ2-3; no firm D call. CDR3 size: 14 residues. CDR1 is SGHVS, CDR2 FNYEAQ, per germline. V was clipped by 1 base and J by 1 base, with 6 bases between them. CDR3 sequence reads: CASSLGVGTDTQYF. The CDR3 nucleotides are TGTGCCAGCAGCTTAGGGGTGGGCACAGATACGCAGTATTTT. Together with reference TRBV7-6 and TRBJ2-3, the CDR3 gives the full variable domain: GAGVSQSPRYKVTKRGQDVALRCDPISGHVSLYWYRQALGQGPEFLTYFNYEAQQDKSGLPNDRFSAERPEGSISTLTIQRTEQRDSAMYRCASSLGVGTDTQYFGPGTRLTVL.

The rearrangement joins TRBV4-3 to TRBJ1-4; 8 positions match TRBD1. The CDR3 spans 14 residues. Germline CDR1 reads LGHNA; CDR2 reads YSLEER. Trimming at V came to 3 bases and at J to 8 bases, leaving 5 bases not matched to a gene. The CDR3 reads CASSQTGAGEKLFF. CDR3 sequence (DNA): TGCGCCAGCAGCCAGACAGGGGCTGGCGAAAAACTGTTTTTT.

The chain joins TRBV30 to TRBJ1-4; D gene unclear. CDR3 size: 13 residues. Trimming cost V 8 bases and J 8 bases, with 18 bases left between them. Per the germline V gene, CDR1 is GTSNPN and CDR2 is SVGIG (reference sequence). The CDR3 DNA is TGTGCCGCGGGGAGGGTCTCGGGCGAAAAACTGTTTTTT. Encoded protein: CAAGRVSGEKLFF.

This chain uses TRBV15 with TRBJ2-1, with D possibly being TRBD1 (5 bases). CDR1 LNHNV and CDR2 YYDKDF come from the germline V gene (reference sequence). The CDR3 consists of 14 residues. V lost 3 bases and J 10 bases, leaving 16 bases between the germline ends. The CDR3 here is CATSRGLRQTEQFF. The CDR3 DNA reads TGTGCCACCAGCAGGGGTTTGAGACAGACGGAGCAGTTCTTC.

The chain is built from TRBV5-1 and TRBJ1-1; D ambiguous. From germline, CDR1 is SGHRS and CDR2 YFSETQ. The CDR3 is 13 amino acids. Trimming stripped 5 bases from V and 1 base from J, with 9 bases between. The CDR3 protein is CASSEGPNTEAFF. CDR3 nucleotides: TGCGCCAGCAGTGAAGGACCGAACACTGAAGCTTTCTTT.

The J gene is TRBJ2-3, the V gene TRBV9; 14 bases are shared with TRBD2. Germline loops: CDR1 SGDLS, CDR2 YYNGEE. Germline trimming cut 3 bases from V and 5 bases from J; bases unmatched to any gene: 11. The CDR3 has 18 residues. The CDR3 protein is CASSARLRLAGGIDTQYF. In DNA form, the CDR3 reads TGTGCCAGCAGCGCCCGATTGAGACTAGCGGGGGGGATAGATACGCAGTATTTT. The full variable domain, in which reference TRBV9 and TRBJ2-3 provide the parts outside the CDR3, is DSGVTQTPKHLITATGQRVTLRCSPRSGDLSVYWYQQSLDQGLQFLIQYYNGEERAKGNILERFSAQQFPDLHSELNLSSLELGDSALYFCASSARLRLAGGIDTQYFGPGTRLTVL.

The chain recombines TRBV19 with TRBJ1-6; possible D gene TRBD1, 6 bases. The V gene's germline CDR1 is LNHDA and CDR2 SQIVND (reference sequence). V gave up 6 bases and J gave up 12 bases, with 27 bases separating them. CDR3 length: 17 residues. DNA for the CDR3: TGTGCCAGTAGCCGGATAGGATTGGCAGGGGACTTAGGACCCCTCCACTTT. Translated: CASSRIGLAGDLGPLHF.

The chain uses TRBV29-1 and TRBJ2-2; 11 bases are shared with TRBD1. The V gene end was trimmed by 3 bases and the J gene end by 3 bases; junction bases not matched to a gene: 3. The CDR3 is 15 residues long. Germline CDR1 reads SQVTM; CDR2 reads ANQGSEA. The CDR3 sequence is CSVESGQGDTGELFF. The CDR3 coding sequence is TGCAGCGTTGAGTCGGGACAGGGGGACACCGGGGAGCTGTTTTTT.

The rearrangement joins TRBV12-3 or TRBV12-4 to TRBJ1-2; D is possibly TRBD1 (6 bases). This CDR3 has 13 amino acids. Trimming cost V 1 base and J 8 bases, with 11 bases left between them. In DNA, the CDR3 is TGTGCCAGCAGTTTAGTCAGGGGCCGCGGCTACACCTTC. Translating gives CASSLVRGRGYTF.

This chain uses TRBV19 with TRBJ2-7; 7 bases map to TRBD1. Germline V lookup: CDR1 LNHDA, CDR2 SQIVND (reference sequence). The CDR3 spans 13 residues. The V and J ends lost 5 bases and 3 bases, in that order; junction bases with no gene match: 4. The CDR3 region has the DNA TGTGCCAGTAGTGTACAGGGGAGCTACGAGCAGTACTTC. As protein: CASSVQGSYEQYF.

The CDR3 region is CASSSGRGSYEQYF. The DNA of the CDR3 is TGTGCCAGCAGCTCTGGAAGGGGCTCCTACGAGCAGTACTTC. J is TRBJ2-7 and V is TRBV13; D is perhaps TRBD1 (5 bases). Germline V gives CDR1 PRHDT, CDR2 FYEKMQ (reference sequence). With 4 bases removed from V and 0 bases from J, the gap between germline ends came to 10 bases. CDR3 length: 14 residues.

This rearrangement joins TRBV3-1 (or the pseudogene TRBV3-2) to TRBJ1-1; unclear D gene. The CDR3 is 16 amino acids. Trimming removed 1 base at V and 0 bases at J, with 12 bases between. Germline CDR1 LGHDT, CDR2 YNNKEL (reference sequence). CDR3 amino acids: CASSQGSPNMNTEAFF. The CDR3 DNA follows: TGTGCCAGCAGCCAAGGGTCACCAAACATGAACACTGAAGCTTTCTTT.

V usage is TRBV30 and J usage is TRBJ1-4, with 8 bases lining up with TRBD1. The CDR3 runs 16 residues. Germline values: CDR1 GTSNPN, CDR2 SVGIG (reference sequence). Trimming took 0 bases from V and 8 from J; bases not matched to a gene: 11. CDR3 bases: TGTGCCTGGAGTGTGGGACAGGTCCGGGGAGAGGAAAAACTGTTTTTT. Translation: CAWSVGQVRGEEKLFF.

CDR3 protein: CASSLAPGDYEQYF. CDR3 DNA sequence: TGTGCCAGCAGCTTAGCACCGGGGGACTACGAGCAGTACTTC. The V call is TRBV7-2, the J call TRBJ2-7, with a possible D match to TRBD2 (6 bases). The CDR3 runs 14 residues. The V gene's germline CDR1 is SGHTA and CDR2 FQGNSA. V shed 0 bases and J shed 3 bases, with 9 bases lying between them.

This chain uses TRBV18 with TRBJ2-7; 12 positions match TRBD1. V lost 6 bases to trimming and J lost 2 bases; unmatched junction nucleotides: 8. Germline V gene lookup returns CDR1 KGHSH and CDR2 LQKENI. The CDR3 spans 16 residues. CDR3 bases: TGTGCCAGCTCCTCCGGGACAGGGGGCGGCCCCTACGAGCAGTACTTC. Residues: CASSSGTGGGPYEQYF.

In DNA, the CDR3 is TGTGCCAGCAGTTACTCGGGGAACAGGGGGTACGAGCAGTACTTC. This codes for CASSYSGNRGYEQYF. This chain uses TRBV6-6 with TRBJ2-7; TRBD1 agrees at 8 bases. V lost 0 bases, J lost 4 bases, and 5 bases stayed unmatched. This CDR3 is built from 15 residues. CDR1 is MNHNY and CDR2 is SVGAGI in the germline V gene (reference sequence).

The chain combines TRBV6-2 or TRBV6-3 with TRBJ2-1, with D possibly TRBD1 on 6 matching bases. Trimming cost V 6 bases and J 2 bases, with 8 bases left between them. The CDR3 runs 13 residues. Germline CDR1 reads MNHEY; CDR2 reads SVGEGT. The DNA of the CDR3 is TGTGCCAGCAGCCGGACAGCCTACAATGAGCAGTTCTTC. The encoded protein is CASSRTAYNEQFF.

V gene TRBV5-1 combines with J gene TRBJ2-3; TRBD2 matches at 10 bases. V shed 3 bases, J shed 0 bases, and the junction held 4 bases outside the gene matches. The CDR3 extends over 16 amino acids. Per the germline V gene, CDR1 is SGHRS and CDR2 is YFSETQ. The CDR3 DNA follows: TGCGCCAGCAGCTCCTTAGCGGGGGGTAGCACAGATACGCAGTATTTT. Amino acids: CASSSLAGGSTDTQYF. Filled out from reference TRBV5-1 and TRBJ2-3, the complete variable domain reads KAGVTQTPRYLIKTRGQQVTLSCSPISGHRSVSWYQQTPGQGLQFLFEYFSETQRNKGNFPGRFSGRQFSNSRSEMNVSTLELGDSALYLCASSSLAGGSTDTQYFGPGTRLTVL.

The chain uses TRBV5-5 and TRBJ2-7; D is undetermined. Germline values: CDR1 SGHKS, CDR2 YYEKEE (reference sequence). V was clipped by 3 bases and J by 2 bases, with 9 bases between them. The CDR3 loop spans 13 amino acids. The CDR3 DNA reads as TGTGCCAGCAGCTGGACCAAACCCTACGAGCAGTACTTC. As protein: CASSWTKPYEQYF. The full variable domain, with the rest looked up from reference TRBV5-5 and TRBJ2-7, is DAGVTQSPTHLIKTRGQQVTLRCSPISGHKSVSWYQQVLGQGPQFIFQYYEKEERGRGNFPDRFSARQFPNYSSELNVNALLLGDSALYLCASSWTKPYEQYFGPGTRLTVT.

The chain has TRBV5-1 and TRBJ2-2, with 8 bases fitting TRBD1. Germline CDR1 is SGHRS and CDR2 is YFSETQ. J was trimmed by 3 bases and V by 3 bases; bases with no gene match: 7. There are 16 residues in the CDR3. The CDR3 protein is CASSWTGRGDTGELFF. CDR3 bases: TGCGCCAGCAGCTGGACAGGGAGAGGTGACACCGGGGAGCTGTTTTTT.